This T cell receptor (beta chain) was found in a study of T cell responses to AZD1222 COVID-19 vaccine. Measured with immunoSEQ multiplex PCR; TCRdb has only the in-frame clones, and not every one. This table has around 140,000 clones, about 91% appearing once. This receptor was taken from an adult in good health. The sample here was peripheral blood, taken on day 0 of AZD1222 vaccination.

The CDR3 sequence: CASSLRGEGNYGYTF. CDR3 nucleotide sequence: TGTGCCAGCAGCCTCCGGGGGGAGGGGAACTATGGCTACACCTTC. The rearrangement joins TRBV3-1 (or the pseudogene TRBV3-2) to TRBJ1-2; the D gene is possibly TRBD1 (5 bases). This CDR3 is 15 amino acids long. Trimming took 4 bases from V and 2 from J, leaving 14 bases between them. The germline CDR1 and CDR2 sequences are LGHDT and YNNKEL (reference sequence).